The entry below describes one TCR beta chain. The V gene lost 1 base and the J gene lost 1 base, with 8 bases spanning the gap. The CDR3 length is 15 residues. Looked up from germline, CDR1 is LNHDA and CDR2 is SQIVND (reference sequence). The source of the sample is a study of blood T cell repertoires in COVID-19. Study overall: PBMCs, B-cell-depleted T cells, or T cells were the source of the cDNA or gDNA that made up the material.

Per the study methods: From reference gene primer amplification, estimates of nucleated cell counts were derived. Sequencing used immunoSEQ multiplex PCR; TCRdb keeps in-frame clones, though not all of them. V, J and clone size reflect that table, while D and trimming were determined from the DNA. The table records over 7,000 clones, over 75% of them present only once. This sequence was found in a human donor in a cohort sampled during active COVID-19. Material for sequencing was peripheral blood. The chain uses TRBV19 and TRBJ1-5, with a tentative D call TRBD1 (6 bases). DNA for the CDR3: TGTGCCAGTAGTATAGGCAGGGGAAGCAATCAGCCCCAGCATTTT. Amino acids: CASSIGRGSNQPQHF.